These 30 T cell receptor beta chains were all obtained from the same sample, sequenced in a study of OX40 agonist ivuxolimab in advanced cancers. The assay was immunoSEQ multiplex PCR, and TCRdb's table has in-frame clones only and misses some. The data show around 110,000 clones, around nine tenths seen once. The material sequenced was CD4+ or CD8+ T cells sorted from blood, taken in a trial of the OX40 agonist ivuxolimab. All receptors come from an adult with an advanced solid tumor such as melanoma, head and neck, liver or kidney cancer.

The DNA for the CDR3 is TGTGCCAGCAGCCAACAAACAGGGACCTCTGGGGCCAACGTCCTGACTTTC. Translated, it gives CASSQQTGTSGANVLTF. This rearrangement joins TRBV5-8 to TRBJ2-6, with D perhaps TRBD1 (6 bases). The CDR3 is made up of 17 amino acids. V was trimmed by 4 bases and J by 0 bases, leaving 14 bases between them. Germline lookup yields CDR1 SGHTS and CDR2 YDEGEE.

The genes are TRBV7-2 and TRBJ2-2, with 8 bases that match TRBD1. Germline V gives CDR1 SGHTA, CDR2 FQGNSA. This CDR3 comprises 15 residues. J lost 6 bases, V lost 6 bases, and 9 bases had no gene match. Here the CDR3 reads CASSRGRTGSGELFF. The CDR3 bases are TGTGCCAGCAGTAGGGGTAGGACAGGGTCCGGGGAGCTGTTTTTT.

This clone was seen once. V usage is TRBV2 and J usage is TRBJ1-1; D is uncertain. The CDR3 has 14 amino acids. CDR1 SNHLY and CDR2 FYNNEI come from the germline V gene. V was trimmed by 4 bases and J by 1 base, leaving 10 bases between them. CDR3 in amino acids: CASSVSGQNTEAFF. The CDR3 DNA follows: TGTGCCAGCAGTGTGTCCGGGCAGAACACTGAAGCTTTCTTT. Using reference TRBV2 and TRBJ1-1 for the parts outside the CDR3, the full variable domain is EPEVTQTPSHQVTQMGQEVILRCVPISNHLYFYWYRQILGQKVEFLVSFYNNEISEKSEIFDDQFSVERPDGSNFTLKIRSTKLEDSAMYFCASSVSGQNTEAFFGQGTRLTVV.

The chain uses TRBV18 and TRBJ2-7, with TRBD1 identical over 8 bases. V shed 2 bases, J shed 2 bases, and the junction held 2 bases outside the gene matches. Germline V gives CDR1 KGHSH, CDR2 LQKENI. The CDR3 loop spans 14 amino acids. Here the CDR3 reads CASSPLQGAYEQYF. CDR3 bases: TGTGCCAGCTCACCATTACAGGGGGCCTACGAGCAGTACTTC. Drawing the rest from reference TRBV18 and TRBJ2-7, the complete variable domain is NAGVMQNPRHLVRRRGQEARLRCSPMKGHSHVYWYRQLPEEGLKFMVYLQKENIIDESGMPKERFSAEFPKEGPSILRIQQVVRGDSAAYFCASSPLQGAYEQYFGPGTRLTVT.

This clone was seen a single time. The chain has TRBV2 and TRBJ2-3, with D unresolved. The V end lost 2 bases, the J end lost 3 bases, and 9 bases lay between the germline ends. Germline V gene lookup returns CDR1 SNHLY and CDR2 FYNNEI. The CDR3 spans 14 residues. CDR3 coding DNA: TGTGCCAGCAGTGAAAGTGTTGCAACAGATACGCAGTATTTT. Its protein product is CASSESVATDTQYF.

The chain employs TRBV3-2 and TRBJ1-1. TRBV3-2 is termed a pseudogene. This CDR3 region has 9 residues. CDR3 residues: CAWGTEAFF. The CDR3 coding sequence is TGTGCCTGGGGCACTGAAGCTTTCTTT.

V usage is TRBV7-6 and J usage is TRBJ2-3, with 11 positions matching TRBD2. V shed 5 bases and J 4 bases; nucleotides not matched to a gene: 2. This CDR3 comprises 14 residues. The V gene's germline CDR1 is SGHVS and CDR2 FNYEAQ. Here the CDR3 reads CASSLSGGADTQYF. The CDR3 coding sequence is TGTGCCAGCAGCCTTAGCGGGGGGGCAGATACGCAGTATTTT.

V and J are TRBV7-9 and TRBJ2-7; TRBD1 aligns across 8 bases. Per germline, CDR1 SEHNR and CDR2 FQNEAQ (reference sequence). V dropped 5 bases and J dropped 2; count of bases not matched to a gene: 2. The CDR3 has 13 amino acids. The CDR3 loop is CASSDRGPYEQYF. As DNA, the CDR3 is TGTGCCAGCAGCGACAGGGGCCCCTACGAGCAGTACTTC.

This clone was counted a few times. CDR3: CASSSYTSGWGEQYF. The DNA for the CDR3 is TGTGCCAGCAGCTCGTACACTAGCGGGTGGGGCGAGCAGTACTTC. The J gene is TRBJ2-7, the V gene TRBV7-2; 9 nucleotides line up with TRBD2. Germline V gene sequence: CDR1 SGHTA, CDR2 FQGNSA. The trim removed 4 bases at V and 6 bases at J, leaving 10 bases unmatched. There are 15 residues in the CDR3.

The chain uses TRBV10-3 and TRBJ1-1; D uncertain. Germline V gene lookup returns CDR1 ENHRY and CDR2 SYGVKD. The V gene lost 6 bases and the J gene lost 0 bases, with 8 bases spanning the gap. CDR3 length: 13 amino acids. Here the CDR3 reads CAISQAMNTEAFF. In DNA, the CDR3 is TGTGCCATCAGCCAGGCCATGAACACTGAAGCTTTCTTT.

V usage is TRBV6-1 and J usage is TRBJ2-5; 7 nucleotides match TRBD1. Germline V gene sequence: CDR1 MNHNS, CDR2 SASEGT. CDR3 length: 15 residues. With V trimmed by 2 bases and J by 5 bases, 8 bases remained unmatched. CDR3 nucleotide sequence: TGTGCCAGCAGTGAAAACCCGACAGGGTGGGAGACCCAGTACTTC. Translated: CASSENPTGWETQYF.

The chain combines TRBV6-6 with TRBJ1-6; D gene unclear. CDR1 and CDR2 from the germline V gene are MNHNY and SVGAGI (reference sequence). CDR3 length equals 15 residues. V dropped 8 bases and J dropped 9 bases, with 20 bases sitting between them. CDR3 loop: CASGQIAARRSPLHF. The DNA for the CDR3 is TGTGCCAGCGGGCAAATCGCGGCACGGCGTTCACCCCTCCACTTT.

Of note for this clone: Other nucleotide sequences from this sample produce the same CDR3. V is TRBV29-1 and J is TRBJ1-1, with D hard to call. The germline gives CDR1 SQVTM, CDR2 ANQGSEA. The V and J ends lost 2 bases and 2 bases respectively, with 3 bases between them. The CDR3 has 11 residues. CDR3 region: CSVEPNTEAFF. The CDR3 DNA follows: TGCAGCGTTGAACCAAACACTGAAGCTTTCTTT.

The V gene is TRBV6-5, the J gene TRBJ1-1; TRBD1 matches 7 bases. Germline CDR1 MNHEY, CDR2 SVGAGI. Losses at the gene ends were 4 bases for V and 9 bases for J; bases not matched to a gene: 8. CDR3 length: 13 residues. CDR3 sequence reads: CASSSLRGQKAFF. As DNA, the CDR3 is TGTGCCAGCAGTTCCTTGAGGGGGCAGAAAGCTTTCTTT.

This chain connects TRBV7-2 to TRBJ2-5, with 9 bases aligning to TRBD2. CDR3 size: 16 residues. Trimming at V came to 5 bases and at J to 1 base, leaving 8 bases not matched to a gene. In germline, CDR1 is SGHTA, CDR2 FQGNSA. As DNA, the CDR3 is TGTGCCAGCAGCCCACGGGGGCGGGGGGGCCAAGAGACCCAGTACTTC. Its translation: CASSPRGRGGQETQYF.

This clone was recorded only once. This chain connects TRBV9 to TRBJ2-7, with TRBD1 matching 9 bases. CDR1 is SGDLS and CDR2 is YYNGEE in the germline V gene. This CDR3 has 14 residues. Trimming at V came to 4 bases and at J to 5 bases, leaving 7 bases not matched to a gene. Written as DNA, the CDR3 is TGTGCCAGCAGCTCCCGGACAGGGGCAAACGAGCAGTACTTC. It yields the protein CASSSRTGANEQYF.

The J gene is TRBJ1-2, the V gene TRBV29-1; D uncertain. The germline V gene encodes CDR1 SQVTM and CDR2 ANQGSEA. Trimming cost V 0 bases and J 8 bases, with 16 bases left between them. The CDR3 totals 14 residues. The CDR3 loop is CSVEDLREREGYTF. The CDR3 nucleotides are TGCAGCGTTGAAGATCTTCGAGAGAGGGAAGGCTACACCTTC. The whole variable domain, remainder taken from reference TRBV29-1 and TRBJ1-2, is SAVISQKPSRDICQRGTSLTIQCQVDSQVTMMFWYRQQPGQSLTLIATANQGSEATYESGFVIDKFPISRPNLTFSTLTVSNMSPEDSSIYLCSVEDLREREGYTFGSGTRLTVV.

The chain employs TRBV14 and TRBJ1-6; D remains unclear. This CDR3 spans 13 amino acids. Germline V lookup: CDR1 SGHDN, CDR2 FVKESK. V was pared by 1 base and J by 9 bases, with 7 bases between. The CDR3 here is CASSQGGVSPLHF. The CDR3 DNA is TGTGCCAGCAGCCAAGGTGGGGTTTCACCCCTCCACTTT.

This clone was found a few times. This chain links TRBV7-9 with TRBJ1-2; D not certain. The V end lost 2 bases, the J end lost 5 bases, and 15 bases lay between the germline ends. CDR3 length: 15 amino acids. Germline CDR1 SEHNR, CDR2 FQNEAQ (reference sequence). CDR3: CASSLQPNSHYGYTF. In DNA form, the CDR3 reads TGTGCCAGCAGCTTACAACCGAATTCCCATTATGGCTACACCTTC.

The CDR3 DNA reads TGTGCCATCAGTGAATCAGGAGGGGACTATGGCTACACCTTC. Translating gives CAISESGGDYGYTF. This sequence joins TRBV10-3 and TRBJ1-2; TRBD1 might be the D (5 bases). The CDR3 is 14 residues long. Looked up from germline, CDR1 is ENHRY and CDR2 is SYGVKD. The V gene lost 3 bases and the J gene lost 3 bases, with 11 bases spanning the gap.

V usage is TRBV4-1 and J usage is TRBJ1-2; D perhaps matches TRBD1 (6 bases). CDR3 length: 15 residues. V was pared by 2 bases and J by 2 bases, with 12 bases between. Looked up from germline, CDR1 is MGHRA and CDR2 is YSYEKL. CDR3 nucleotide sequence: TGCGCCAGCAGCCAACCGACAGGAGGAAACTATGGCTACACCTTC. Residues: CASSQPTGGNYGYTF.

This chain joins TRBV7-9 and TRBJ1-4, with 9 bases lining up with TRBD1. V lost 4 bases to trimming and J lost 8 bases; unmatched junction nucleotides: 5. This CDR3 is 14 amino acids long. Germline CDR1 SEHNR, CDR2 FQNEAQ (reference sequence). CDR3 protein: CASSSRTGVEKLFF. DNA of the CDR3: TGTGCCAGCAGCTCCCGGACAGGGGTGGAAAAACTGTTTTTT.

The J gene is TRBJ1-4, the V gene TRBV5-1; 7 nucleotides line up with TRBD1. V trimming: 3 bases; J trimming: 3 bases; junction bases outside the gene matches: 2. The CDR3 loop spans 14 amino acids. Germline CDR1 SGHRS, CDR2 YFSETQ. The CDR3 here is CASSSQGANEKLFF. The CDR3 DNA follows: TGCGCCAGCAGCTCTCAGGGGGCTAATGAAAAACTGTTTTTT.

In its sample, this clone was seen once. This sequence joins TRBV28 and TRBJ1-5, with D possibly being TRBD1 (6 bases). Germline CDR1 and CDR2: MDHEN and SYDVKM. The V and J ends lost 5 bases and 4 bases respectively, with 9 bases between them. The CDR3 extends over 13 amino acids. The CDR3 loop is CASSADRNQPQHF. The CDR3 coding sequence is TGTGCCAGCAGTGCGGACAGAAATCAGCCCCAGCATTTT.

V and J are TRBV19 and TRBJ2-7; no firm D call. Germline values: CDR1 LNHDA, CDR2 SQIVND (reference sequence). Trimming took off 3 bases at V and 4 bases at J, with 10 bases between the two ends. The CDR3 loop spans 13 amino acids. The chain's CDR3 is CASSISPRYEQYF. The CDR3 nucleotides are TGTGCCAGTAGTATTTCCCCTCGATACGAGCAGTACTTC.

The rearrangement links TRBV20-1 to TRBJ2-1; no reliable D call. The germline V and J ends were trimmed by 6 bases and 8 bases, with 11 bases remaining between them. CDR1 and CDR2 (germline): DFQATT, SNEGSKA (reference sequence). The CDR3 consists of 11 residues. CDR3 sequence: CSAARADEQFF. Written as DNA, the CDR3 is TGCAGTGCGGCTAGGGCCGATGAGCAGTTCTTC.

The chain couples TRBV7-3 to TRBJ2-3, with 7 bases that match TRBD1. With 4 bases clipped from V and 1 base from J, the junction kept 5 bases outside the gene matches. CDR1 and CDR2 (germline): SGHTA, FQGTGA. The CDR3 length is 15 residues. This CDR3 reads CASSSYTGGTDTQYF. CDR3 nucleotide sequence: TGTGCCAGCAGCTCCTATACAGGGGGCACAGATACGCAGTATTTT.

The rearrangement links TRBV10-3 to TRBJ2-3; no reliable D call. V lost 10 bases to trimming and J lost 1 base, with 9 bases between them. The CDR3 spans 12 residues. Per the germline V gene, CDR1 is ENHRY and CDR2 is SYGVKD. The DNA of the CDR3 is TGTGCCAGCACTGTTGGCACAGATACGCAGTATTTT. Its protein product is CASTVGTDTQYF.

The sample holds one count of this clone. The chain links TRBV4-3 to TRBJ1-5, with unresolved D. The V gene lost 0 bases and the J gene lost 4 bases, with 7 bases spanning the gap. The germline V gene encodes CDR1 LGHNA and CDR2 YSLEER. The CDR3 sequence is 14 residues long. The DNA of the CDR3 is TGCGCCAGCAGCCAAGAATCGGGGAATCAGCCCCAGCATTTT. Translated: CASSQESGNQPQHF.

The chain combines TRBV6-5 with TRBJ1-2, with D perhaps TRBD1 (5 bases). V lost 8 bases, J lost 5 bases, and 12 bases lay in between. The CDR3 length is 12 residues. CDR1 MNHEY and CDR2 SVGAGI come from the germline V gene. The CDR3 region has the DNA TGTGCCAGCCGGACATTCCTTTATGGCTACACCTTC. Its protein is CASRTFLYGYTF.